This TCR beta chain is from a study of beta chain features in type 1 diabetes. Sequencing targeted expressed TCRB transcripts, as all isolated RNA had been reverse transcribed. The table came from immunoSEQ multiplex PCR; TCRdb's copy has only in-frame clones and leaves some out. The sample records about 150,000 clones, approximately 12% being singletons. Central memory, naive, regulatory and stem cell-like memory CD4+ cells were sorted by CD45RO/CCR7/CD25/CD127/CD95/CD27. A few counts support this clone. This TCR derives from a man in his late teens or twenties in good health. Material for sequencing was central memory CD4+ T cells from blood.

The CDR3 DNA reads TGTGCCAGCAGCCCCGGGTCCGGGGGGATCGCAGATACGCAGTATTTT. It specifies CASSPGSGGIADTQYF. V is TRBV11-3 and J is TRBJ2-3; 7 nucleotides match TRBD2. After removal of 5 bases from V and 4 bases from J, the junction contained 12 bases not matched to a gene. The CDR3 is 16 amino acids. Germline lookup yields CDR1 SGHNT and CDR2 YENEEA.